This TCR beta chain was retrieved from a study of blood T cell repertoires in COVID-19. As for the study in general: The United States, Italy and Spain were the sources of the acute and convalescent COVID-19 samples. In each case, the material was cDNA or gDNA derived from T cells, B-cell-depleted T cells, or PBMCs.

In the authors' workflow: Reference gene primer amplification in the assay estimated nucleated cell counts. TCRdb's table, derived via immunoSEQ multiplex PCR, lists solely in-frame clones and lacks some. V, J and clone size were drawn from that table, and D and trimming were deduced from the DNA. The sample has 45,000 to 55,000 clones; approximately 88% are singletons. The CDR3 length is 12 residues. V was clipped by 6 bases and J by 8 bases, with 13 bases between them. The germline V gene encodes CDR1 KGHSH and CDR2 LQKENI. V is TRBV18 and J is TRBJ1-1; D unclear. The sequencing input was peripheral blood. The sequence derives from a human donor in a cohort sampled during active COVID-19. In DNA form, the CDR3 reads TGTGCCAGCTCGCTGGGAGAAGGGGAAGCTTTCTTT. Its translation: CASSLGEGEAFF. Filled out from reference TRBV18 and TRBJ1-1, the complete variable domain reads NAGVMQNPRHLVRRRGQEARLRCSPMKGHSHVYWYRQLPEEGLKFMVYLQKENIIDESGMPKERFSAEFPKEGPSILRIQQVVRGDSAAYFCASSLGEGEAFFGQGTRLTVV.